These T cell receptor beta chains were read from a single sample in a study of blood T cell repertoires in COVID-19. Assay: immunoSEQ multiplex PCR; the TCRdb copy retains only in-frame clones and omits some. The table includes under 350,000 clones, just under 90% detected once. The material sequenced was peripheral blood. The receptors shown here come from a woman under 40 with COVID-19, enrolled during active disease. Both conserved end residues are part of each CDR3. Fields, in order: D gene, J gene, V gene, clone size, CDR3 protein, CDR3 DNA. The D gene is left open where the match is weak. The size entry is marked missing in some rows and otherwise reads once, few, many or a size class.

NA | TRBJ2-3 | TRBV5-1 | once | CASALGGLRTNTQYF | TGCGCCAGCGCCTTAGGCGGGCTTAGGACTAATACGCAGTATTTT
TRBD2 | TRBJ2-1 | TRBV4-3 | NA | CASSPRTSGVYNEQFF | TGCGCCAGCAGCCCCCGGACTAGCGGGGTTTACAATGAGCAGTTCTTC
NA | TRBJ1-1 | TRBV18 | NA | CASSPSQILNTEAFF | TGTGCCAGCTCACCATCTCAGATATTGAACACTGAAGCTTTCTTT
NA | TRBJ2-2 | TRBV19 | NA | CASSIAANTGELFF | TGTGCCAGTAGTATAGCGGCGAACACCGGGGAGCTGTTTTTT
TRBD1 | TRBJ1-1 | TRBV5-6 | NA | CASSFGQGMRVFF | TGTGCCAGCAGCTTCGGACAGGGGATGAGAGTTTTCTTT
TRBD1 | TRBJ1-2 | TRBV28 | NA | CASSLGGQGDPGYTF | TGTGCCAGCAGTTTGGGGGGACAGGGCGACCCTGGCTACACCTTC
NA | TRBJ2-1 | TRBV3-1/TRBV3-2 | once | CASSQEPPGWGNEQFF | TGTGCCAGCAGCCAAGAACCCCCGGGATGGGGTAATGAGCAGTTCTTC
NA | TRBJ2-7 | TRBV6-5 | once | CASSPMGGPYEQYF | TGTGCCAGCAGTCCGATGGGGGGACCCTACGAGCAGTACTTC
NA | TRBJ1-3 | TRBV9 | NA | CASSVDGDSGNTIYF | TGTGCCAGCAGCGTAGACGGGGACTCTGGAAACACCATATATTTT
NA | TRBJ2-2 | TRBV7-7 | NA | CASSLGSGELFF | TGTGCTAGCAGCTTAGGGAGCGGGGAGCTGTTTTTT
NA | TRBJ1-1 | TRBV2 | NA | CASIYMGGMNTEAFF | TGTGCCAGCATCTACATGGGGGGGATGAACACTGAAGCTTTCTTT
NA | TRBJ2-1 | TRBV14 | NA | CASSFIASLYNEQFF | TGTGCCAGCAGTTTTATAGCGTCCCTCTACAATGAGCAGTTCTTC
NA | TRBJ2-5 | TRBV10-3 | NA | CAIRQNVEETQYF | TGTGCCATCAGACAGAACGTTGAAGAGACCCAGTACTTC
NA | TRBJ1-4 | TRBV5-1 | NA | CASSSEDSAFGEKLFF | TGCGCCAGCAGCTCAGAGGACAGCGCTTTTGGGGAAAAACTGTTTTTT
NA | TRBJ1-6 | TRBV28 | NA | CASSLSFDNSPLHF | TGTGCCAGCAGTCTCAGTTTCGATAATTCACCCCTCCACTTT
NA | TRBJ2-3 | TRBV4-1 | NA | CASSQERDSFSDTQYF | TGCGCCAGCAGCCAAGAAAGGGACTCCTTCTCGGATACGCAGTATTTT
NA | TRBJ1-4 | TRBV7-2 | few | CASSPQGQYEKLFF | TGTGCCAGCAGCCCCCAAGGACAGTACGAAAAACTGTTTTTT
TRBD1 | TRBJ1-2 | TRBV7-2 | NA | CASSPGQGFNYGYTF | TGTGCCAGCAGCCCGGGACAGGGGTTTAACTATGGCTACACCTTC
NA | TRBJ2-1 | TRBV6-4 | NA | CASSHSVGGNNEQFF | TGTGCCAGCAGTCATAGCGTTGGGGGCAACAATGAGCAGTTCTTC
NA | TRBJ2-5 | TRBV5-1 | NA | CASSLGLGSQETQYF | TGCGCCAGCAGCTTGGGGCTTGGCAGCCAAGAGACCCAGTACTTC
TRBD1 | TRBJ1-1 | TRBV19 | NA | CASSRGTGNRGNTEAFF | TGTGCCAGTTCCAGGGGGACAGGTAACCGGGGGAACACTGAAGCTTTCTTT
NA | TRBJ1-4 | TRBV6-5 | NA | CASSASGATNEKLFF | TGTGCCAGCAGCGCTTCCGGGGCAACTAATGAAAAACTGTTTTTT
TRBD1 | TRBJ1-3 | TRBV30 | NA | CAWASGTGINTIYF | TGTGCCTGGGCATCCGGGACAGGGATAAACACCATATATTTT
TRBD1 | TRBJ1-1 | TRBV6-6 | few | CASRSDRVTEAFF | TGTGCCAGCAGATCCGACAGGGTCACTGAAGCTTTCTTT
NA | TRBJ1-2 | TRBV5-6 | once | CASSRSGFGYTF | TGTGCCAGCAGCCGGTCCGGGTTTGGCTACACCTTC
TRBD1 | TRBJ1-2 | TRBV7-9 | NA | CASSSQNPGGNYGYTF | TGTGCCAGCAGCTCCCAGAACCCAGGGGGCAACTATGGCTACACCTTC
NA | TRBJ1-1 | TRBV6-5 | many | CAIKREGLPAEAFF | TGTGCCATAAAGAGGGAAGGGCTCCCAGCCGAAGCTTTCTTT
NA | TRBJ1-2 | TRBV6-6 | NA | CASNPGGGRNGYTF | TGTGCCAGCAATCCCGGCGGAGGGAGGAATGGCTACACCTTC
TRBD1 | TRBJ2-1 | TRBV12-3/TRBV12-4 | NA | CASSSQGGDEQFF | TGTGCCAGCAGTTCACAGGGGGGCGATGAGCAGTTCTTC
TRBD1 | TRBJ2-7 | TRBV5-6 | NA | CASSYSGTGFIYEQYF | TGTGCCAGCAGCTACTCAGGGACAGGGTTTATCTACGAGCAGTACTTC
NA | TRBJ1-2 | TRBV29-1 | NA | CSVESRSDGYTF | TGCAGCGTTGAATCCAGGTCTGATGGCTACACCTTC
TRBD2 | TRBJ2-1 | TRBV3-1/TRBV3-2 | NA | CASSQEGQRGGLSSYNEQFF | TGTGCCAGCAGCCAAGAAGGTCAGCGGGGGGGCCTAAGCTCCTACAATGAGCAGTTCTTC
NA | TRBJ2-5 | TRBV7-8 | once | CASSLARDGQTQYF | TGTGCCAGCAGCTTAGCGCGGGACGGACAGACCCAGTACTTC
NA | TRBJ2-1 | TRBV7-2 | NA | CASSPNRANNEQFF | TGTGCCAGCAGCCCAAACAGGGCAAACAATGAGCAGTTCTTC
NA | TRBJ1-4 | TRBV5-5 | once | CASSPGQGFGEKLFF | TGTGCCAGCAGCCCTGGCCAGGGATTCGGAGAAAAACTGTTTTTT
NA | TRBJ1-6 | TRBV18 | NA | CASSPDVVTSSPLHF | TGTGCCAGCTCACCAGACGTAGTCACTAGTTCACCCCTCCACTTT
TRBD1 | TRBJ2-4 | TRBV7-2 | few | CASSLGQGVKYF | TGTGCCAGCAGCTTGGGACAGGGGGTAAAGTACTTC
NA | TRBJ1-6 | TRBV10-3 | NA | CAIGEVQGKNSPLHF | TGTGCCATCGGTGAGGTACAGGGTAAGAATTCACCCCTCCACTTT
NA | TRBJ2-7 | TRBV5-1 | NA | CASSPRRGSSYEQYF | TGCGCCAGCAGCCCGAGAAGGGGGAGCTCCTACGAGCAGTACTTC
TRBD2 | TRBJ2-3 | TRBV6-4 | NA | CASSDSSGGGAIDTQYF | TGTGCCAGCAGTGACTCGAGCGGCGGGGGGGCCATAGATACGCAGTATTTT
NA | TRBJ1-2 | TRBV7-6 | NA | CASSSGGYGYTF | TGTGCCAGCAGCTCCGGAGGGTATGGCTACACCTTC
NA | TRBJ2-5 | TRBV15 | NA | CATRRTANQQETQYF | TGTGCCACCAGGAGGACAGCGAACCAACAAGAGACCCAGTACTTC